The 5 T cell receptor beta chains below come from one sample, sequenced in a study of blood T cell repertoires in COVID-19 (dated by TCRdb to 2018 to 2021). Libraries were prepared through the immunoSEQ multiplex PCR assay. TCRdb carries this immuneACCESS record with in-frame sequences only. Its versions omit some clonotypes, under half of them owing to an unresolved V gene in the studies checked, with the rest unexplained. Across this sample there are approximately 15,000 clones, with about four fifths seen only once. The ten largest make up approximately 25% of the sample. Sequenced sample: peripheral blood. The receptor source for this set is a woman in her 70s with active COVID-19.

This chain links TRBV9 with TRBJ2-2; D gene uncertain. CDR3 size: 13 residues. Germline V gene data show CDR1 as SGDLS and CDR2 as YYNGEE. V was trimmed by 6 bases and J by 4 bases, leaving 10 bases between them. CDR3 region: CASTRRSTGELFF. The CDR3 DNA reads TGTGCCAGCACGCGGCGGAGCACCGGGGAGCTGTTTTTT.

CDR3 region: CASSQGKGGAAEAFF. The CDR3 DNA reads TGTGCCAGCAGCCAAGGGAAGGGCGGGGCCGCTGAAGCTTTCTTT. The V gene is TRBV3-1 (or the pseudogene TRBV3-2), the J gene TRBJ1-1; tentative D call: TRBD1 (5 bases). This CDR3 is 15 amino acids long. Trimming shortened V by 1 base and J by 6 bases, and 15 bases separated the two germline ends. Germline V gene sequence: CDR1 LGHDT, CDR2 YNNKEL (reference sequence).

The chain uses TRBV6-4 and TRBJ2-3; 7 bases line up with TRBD2. CDR1 is MRHNA and CDR2 is SNTAGT in the germline V gene. After removal of 2 bases from V and 6 bases from J, the junction contained 11 bases not matched to a gene. This CDR3 has 16 amino acids. CDR3 coding DNA: TGTGCCAGCAGTGACGTCCCCGGGGGAGGGGATGATACGCAGTATTTT. It yields the protein CASSDVPGGGDDTQYF.

The chain recombines TRBV6-1 with TRBJ1-5; 9 bases line up with TRBD1. CDR1 MNHNS and CDR2 SASEGT come from the germline V gene. With V trimmed by 8 bases and J by 0 bases, 14 bases remained unmatched. CDR3 length: 18 residues. CDR3 sequence (DNA): TGTGCCAGCCGTGCCAGGGACAGGGAGCTCTATAGCAATCAGCCCCAGCATTTT. Amino acids: CASRARDRELYSNQPQHF.

The chain recombines TRBV6-1 with TRBJ1-4; the D is unclear. The germline V and J ends were trimmed by 5 bases and 1 base, with 14 bases remaining between them. The CDR3 covers 16 residues. Looked up from germline, CDR1 is MNHNS and CDR2 is SASEGT. The CDR3 loop reads CASSKVLRGTNEKLFF. CDR3 DNA sequence: TGTGCCAGCAGTAAAGTCCTCCGGGGAACTAATGAAAAACTGTTTTTT.